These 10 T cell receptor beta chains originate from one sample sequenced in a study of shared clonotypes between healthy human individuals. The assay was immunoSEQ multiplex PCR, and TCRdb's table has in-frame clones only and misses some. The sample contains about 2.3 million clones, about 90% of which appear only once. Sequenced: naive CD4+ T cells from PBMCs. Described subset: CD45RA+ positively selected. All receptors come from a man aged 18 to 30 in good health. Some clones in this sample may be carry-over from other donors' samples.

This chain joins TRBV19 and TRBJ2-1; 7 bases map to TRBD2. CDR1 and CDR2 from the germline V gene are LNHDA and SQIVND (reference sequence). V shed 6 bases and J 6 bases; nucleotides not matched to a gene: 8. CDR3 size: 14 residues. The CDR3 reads CASSLTSPSNEQFF. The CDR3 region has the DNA TGTGCCAGTAGCCTGACTAGCCCAAGCAATGAGCAGTTCTTC.

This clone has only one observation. The CDR3 bases are TGTGCCAGCAGCATCCTCCTAGCGGGGGCCTACGAGCAGTACTTC. Translated: CASSILLAGAYEQYF. This chain uses TRBV5-8 with TRBJ2-7; TRBD2 matches 10 bases. The CDR3 has 15 residues. CDR1 and CDR2 (germline): SGHTS, YDEGEE. The junction had 6 bases not matched to a gene; V was cut back by 4 bases and J by 2 bases.

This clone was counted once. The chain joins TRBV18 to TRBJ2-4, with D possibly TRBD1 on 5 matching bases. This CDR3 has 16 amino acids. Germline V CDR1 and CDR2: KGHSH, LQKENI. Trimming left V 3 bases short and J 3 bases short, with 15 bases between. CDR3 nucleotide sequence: TGTGCCAGCTCACCTACTTACCAGGGTGACAAAAACATTCAGTACTTC. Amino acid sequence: CASSPTYQGDKNIQYF.

The CDR3 DNA reads TGTGCCAGCAGCAGAGGGACATTCTTCACAGATACGCAGTATTTT. This gives the protein CASSRGTFFTDTQYF. V gene TRBV7-2 combines with J gene TRBJ2-3, with a possible D match to TRBD1 (6 bases). The V gene lost 5 bases and the J gene lost 2 bases, with 14 bases spanning the gap. This CDR3 is 15 amino acids long. CDR1 is SGHTA and CDR2 is FQGNSA in the germline V gene.

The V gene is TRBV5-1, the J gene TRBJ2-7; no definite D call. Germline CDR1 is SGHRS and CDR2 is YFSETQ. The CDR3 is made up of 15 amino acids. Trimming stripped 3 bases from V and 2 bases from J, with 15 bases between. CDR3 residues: CASSWEATVTYEQYF. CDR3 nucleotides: TGCGCCAGCAGCTGGGAAGCTACAGTTACCTACGAGCAGTACTTC.

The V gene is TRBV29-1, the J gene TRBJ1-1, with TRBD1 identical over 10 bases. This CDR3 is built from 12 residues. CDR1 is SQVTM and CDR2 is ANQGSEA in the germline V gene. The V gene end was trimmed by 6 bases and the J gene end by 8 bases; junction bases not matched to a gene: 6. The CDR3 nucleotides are TGCAGCGTCCAACGACAGGGGGCCGAAGCTTTCTTT. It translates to CSVQRQGAEAFF. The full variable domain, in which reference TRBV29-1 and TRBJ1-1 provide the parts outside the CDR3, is SAVISQKPSRDICQRGTSLTIQCQVDSQVTMMFWYRQQPGQSLTLIATANQGSEATYESGFVIDKFPISRPNLTFSTLTVSNMSPEDSSIYLCSVQRQGAEAFFGQGTRLTVV.

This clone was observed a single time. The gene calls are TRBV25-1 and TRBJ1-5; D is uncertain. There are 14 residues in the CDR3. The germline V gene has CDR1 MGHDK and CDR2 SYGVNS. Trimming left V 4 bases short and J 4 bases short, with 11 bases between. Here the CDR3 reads CASSVRSSNQPQHF. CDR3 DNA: TGTGCCAGCAGTGTCCGGTCTTCGAATCAGCCCCAGCATTTT.

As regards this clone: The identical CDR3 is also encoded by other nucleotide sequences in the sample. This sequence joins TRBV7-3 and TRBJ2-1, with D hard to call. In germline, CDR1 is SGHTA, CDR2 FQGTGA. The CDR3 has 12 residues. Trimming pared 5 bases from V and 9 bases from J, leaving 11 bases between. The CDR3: CASSPPSGEQFF. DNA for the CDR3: TGTGCCAGCAGCCCCCCGTCGGGTGAGCAGTTCTTC.

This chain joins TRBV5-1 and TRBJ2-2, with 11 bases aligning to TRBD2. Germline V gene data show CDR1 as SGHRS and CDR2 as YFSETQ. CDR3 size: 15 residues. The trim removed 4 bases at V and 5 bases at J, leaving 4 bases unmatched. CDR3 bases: TGCGCCAGCAGCCCGGGACTAGCGGCGACCGGGGAGCTGTTTTTT. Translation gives CASSPGLAATGELFF.

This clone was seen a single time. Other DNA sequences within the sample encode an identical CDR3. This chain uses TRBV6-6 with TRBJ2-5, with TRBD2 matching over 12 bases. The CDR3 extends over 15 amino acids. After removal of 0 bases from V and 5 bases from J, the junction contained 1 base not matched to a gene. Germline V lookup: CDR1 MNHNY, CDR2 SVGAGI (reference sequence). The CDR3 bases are TGTGCCAGCAGTTACTCCGGACTAGCGGGGGAGACCCAGTACTTC. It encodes CASSYSGLAGETQYF.